The next 16 T cell receptor beta chains were all read from a single sample in a study of cytomegalovirus exposure and HLA in healthy donors. PCR was performed using 60 Vbeta and 13 Jbeta primers. Data came from immunoSEQ multiplex PCR; TCRdb stores just in-frame clones and leaves some out. The table includes about 110,000 clones, around 70% detected once. The specimen was PBMCs. The receptors come from a woman between 40 and 55 years old in good health and CMV-seropositive.

This clone occurred a few times. The chain has TRBV7-8 and TRBJ2-7, with TRBD1 matching 12 bases. Trimming took 5 bases from V and 2 from J; bases not matched to a gene: 10. CDR3 length equals 17 residues. CDR1 is SGHVS and CDR2 is FQNEAQ in the germline V gene. The CDR3 DNA follows: TGTGCCAGCAGCCGGGGACAGGGGGCTAGTACGCCCTACGAGCAGTACTTC. As protein: CASSRGQGASTPYEQYF.

The V and J genes are TRBV18 and TRBJ2-5, with 12 bases matching TRBD2. V lost 4 bases, J lost 2 bases, and 8 bases stayed unmatched. The CDR3 loop spans 17 amino acids. In germline, CDR1 is KGHSH, CDR2 LQKENI. CDR3 DNA sequence: TGTGCCAGCTCACAGATGACTAGCGGGAGCGGGCAAGAGACCCAGTACTTC. This gives the protein CASSQMTSGSGQETQYF.

This chain connects TRBV5-1 to TRBJ2-7; unclear D gene. CDR3 length: 14 residues. Germline lookup yields CDR1 SGHRS and CDR2 YFSETQ. V gave up 4 bases and J gave up 2 bases, with 13 bases separating them. The DNA for the CDR3 is TGCGCCAGCAGCCCACCGACTCGAGCCTACGAGCAGTACTTC. Translated, it gives CASSPPTRAYEQYF.

The CDR3: CASSLQESLQPQHF. CDR3 DNA sequence: TGTGCCAGCAGCCTACAGGAGTCCCTCCAGCCCCAGCATTTT. The V gene is TRBV6-1, the J gene TRBJ1-5, with a weak D call TRBD1 (5 bases). Germline CDR1 reads MNHNS; CDR2 reads SASEGT. This CDR3 has 14 amino acids. The V end was cut by 6 bases, the J end by 7 bases, with 16 bases between.

The chain employs TRBV5-8 and TRBJ1-5, with 7 bases aligning to TRBD1. Germline trimming cut 4 bases from V and 4 bases from J; bases unmatched to any gene: 8. Germline V gene data show CDR1 as SGHTS and CDR2 as YDEGEE. The CDR3 extends over 15 amino acids. CDR3 DNA: TGTGCCAGCAGCAAGGGACAGATAAATAATCAGCCCCAGCATTTT. It codes for CASSKGQINNQPQHF. The entire variable domain, with the rest obtained from reference TRBV5-8 and TRBJ1-5, is as follows: EAGVTQSPTHLIKTRGQQATLRCSPISGHTSVYWYQQALGLGLQFLLWYDEGEERNRGNFPPRFSGRQFPNYSSELNVNALELEDSALYLCASSKGQINNQPQHFGDGTRLSIL.

This clone was observed a handful of times. V is TRBV7-6 and J is TRBJ1-5; D call uncertain. Between the trimmed V and J ends, which lost 2 bases and 5 bases, there was a span of 7 bases. Germline V gives CDR1 SGHVS, CDR2 FNYEAQ. The CDR3 is made up of 13 amino acids. This CDR3 reads CASSLHADQPQHF. CDR3 DNA: TGTGCCAGCAGCTTACATGCGGATCAGCCCCAGCATTTT.

This clone was observed once. The rearrangement joins TRBV19 to TRBJ1-4; tentatively, D is TRBD1 (6 bases). This CDR3 region has 13 residues. Germline-derived CDR1 and CDR2 are LNHDA and SQIVND (reference sequence). Deletions cut 5 bases from V and 7 bases from J, with 11 bases between. CDR3 region: CASSSRTVEKLFF. CDR3 DNA sequence: TGTGCCAGTAGTTCCCGGACAGTTGAAAAACTGTTTTTT. Supplemented by reference TRBV19 and TRBJ1-4, the full variable domain reads DGGITQSPKYLFRKEGQNVTLSCEQNLNHDAMYWYRQDPGQGLRLIYYSQIVNDFQKGDIAEGYSVSREKKESFPLTVTSAQKNPTAFYLCASSSRTVEKLFFGSGTQLSVL.

The chain carries TRBV7-9 and TRBJ2-4, with 9 bases lining up with TRBD1. There are 13 residues in the CDR3. V lost 2 bases to trimming and J lost 8 bases; unmatched junction nucleotides: 1. Germline CDR1 is SEHNR and CDR2 is FQNEAQ (reference sequence). The chain's CDR3 is CASSLRDRDIQYF. In DNA, the CDR3 is TGTGCCAGCAGCTTACGGGACAGGGACATTCAGTACTTC.

This clone appeared once. The chain recombines TRBV27 with TRBJ2-7, with a weak D call TRBD2 (5 bases). This CDR3 has 14 residues. Deletions cut 3 bases from V and 0 bases from J, with 9 bases between. The V gene's germline CDR1 is MNHEY and CDR2 SMNVEV (reference sequence). CDR3 coding DNA: TGTGCCAGCAGTTTTAGAGGGAACTCCTACGAGCAGTACTTC. Translating gives CASSFRGNSYEQYF.

This clone has a handful of counts. The rearrangement links TRBV21-1 to TRBJ2-7; the D call in the table, TRBD2, was not verified against the DNA. TRBV21-1 is described as a pseudogene. This CDR3 contains 15 residues. The CDR3 reads CASSGPRERTYEQYF. The DNA of the CDR3 is TGTGCCAGCAGCGGGCCGCGGGAGCGAACCTACGAGCAGTACTTC.

V and J are TRBV19 and TRBJ2-5; tentatively, D is TRBD2 (6 bases). V was pared by 4 bases and J by 3 bases, with 12 bases between. The CDR3 covers 14 residues. Looked up from germline, CDR1 is LNHDA and CDR2 is SQIVND (reference sequence). The CDR3 sequence is CASSTPGGEETQYF. The DNA of the CDR3 is TGTGCCAGTAGTACCCCGGGCGGGGAAGAGACCCAGTACTTC.

Only a few counts were recorded for this clone. This chain connects TRBV30 to TRBJ1-1; 10 positions agree with TRBD1. Trimming removed 3 bases from V and 4 bases from J; junction bases left unmatched: 2. The CDR3 spans 13 residues. CDR1 GTSNPN and CDR2 SVGIG come from the germline V gene (reference sequence). CDR3 bases: TGTGCCTGGAGGGGACAGGGGATCACTGAAGCTTTCTTT. It specifies CAWRGQGITEAFF.

The chain joins TRBV7-9 to TRBJ2-7; 8 bases line up with TRBD2. V gave up 5 bases and J gave up 6 bases; unmatched junction bases: 12. The CDR3 runs to 15 residues. Germline CDR1 reads SEHNR; CDR2 reads FQNEAQ (reference sequence). The CDR3 region has the DNA TGTGCCAGCAGCCTGGGGACTAGTGGGGGTCTCGAGCAGTACTTC. This encodes CASSLGTSGGLEQYF.

The V call is TRBV2, the J call TRBJ1-5, with 8 bases that match TRBD1. Germline V gene data show CDR1 as SNHLY and CDR2 as FYNNEI. The V segment lost 6 bases and the J segment 5 bases; nucleotides outside the gene matches: 6. The CDR3 length is 14 residues. CDR3 protein: CASSDQTGDQPQHF. CDR3 in DNA: TGTGCCAGCAGCGACCAGACAGGGGATCAGCCCCAGCATTTT.

In DNA, the CDR3 is TGTGCCTGGAGTGTGGGTTGGGCGGGATCTGGGGCCAACGTCCTGACTTTC. It codes for CAWSVGWAGSGANVLTF. V is TRBV30 and J is TRBJ2-6; TRBD2 might be the D (6 bases). Germline V gives CDR1 GTSNPN, CDR2 SVGIG (reference sequence). This CDR3 has 17 amino acids. Trimming stripped 0 bases from V and 1 base from J, with 13 bases between.

The V gene is TRBV7-9, the J gene TRBJ2-5; 7 bases line up with TRBD1. Germline V gene data show CDR1 as SEHNR and CDR2 as FQNEAQ (reference sequence). With V trimmed by 5 bases and J by 2 bases, 8 bases remained unmatched. The length of the CDR3 is 15 residues. As DNA, the CDR3 is TGTGCCAGCAGCCCAAGGACAGGAAGACAAGAGACCCAGTACTTC. It is translated as CASSPRTGRQETQYF.